The 6 T cell receptor beta chains below all came from one sample that was sequenced in a study of CD8 T cells in ankylosing spondylitis. From the 5' RACE reads, TCRdb called clonotypes with MiXCR, one entry per CDR3 protein. The repertoire holds roughly 240,000 distinct CDR3 sequences, with less than 9.5% as singletons. The sample comprised blood, either unsorted or a sorted T cell fraction (not recorded which). The receptors come from a female donor with ankylosing spondylitis or in good health (not recorded which).

This clonotype was seen many times. CDR3: CAITSTGNTEAFF. CDR3 sequence (DNA): TGTGCCATCACAAGTACGGGGAACACTGAAGCTTTCTTT. V gene TRBV10-3 combines with J gene TRBJ1-1; D not resolved. CDR3 length: 13 residues. V shed 7 bases and J shed 1 base, with 10 bases lying between them. In germline, CDR1 is ENHRY, CDR2 SYGVKD.

This clonotype has ten or more counts. The V gene is TRBV5-5, the J gene TRBJ1-1; no clear D. In germline, CDR1 is SGHKS, CDR2 YYEKEE (reference sequence). The CDR3 length is 12 residues. Trimming cost V 1 base and J 7 bases, with 8 bases left between them. CDR3 loop: CASSLSRGEAFF. CDR3 DNA: TGTGCCAGCAGCTTGTCCCGGGGTGAAGCTTTCTTT.

V and J are TRBV7-2 and TRBJ2-3; 9 bases are a match to TRBD1. The CDR3 spans 15 residues. In germline, CDR1 is SGHTA, CDR2 FQGNSA. V gave up 5 bases and J gave up 5 bases; unmatched junction bases: 8. For the CDR3, the DNA is TGTGCCAGCAGCCCATGGACAGGGGTGAAAGATACGCAGTATTTT. Translation: CASSPWTGVKDTQYF. The full variable domain, its missing parts supplied by reference TRBV7-2 and TRBJ2-3, is GAGVSQSPSNKVTEKGKDVELRCDPISGHTALYWYRQSLGQGLEFLIYFQGNSAPDKSGLPSDRFSAERTGGSVSTLTIQRTQQEDSAVYLCASSPWTGVKDTQYFGPGTRLTVL.

V usage is TRBV19 and J usage is TRBJ2-5, with TRBD2 matching over 10 bases. The CDR3 totals 14 residues. Per the germline V gene, CDR1 is LNHDA and CDR2 is SQIVND (reference sequence). V shed 3 bases, J shed 4 bases, and the junction held 2 bases outside the gene matches. CDR3: CASSMRTSGETQYF. The CDR3 DNA is TGTGCCAGTAGTATGCGGACTAGCGGAGAGACCCAGTACTTC.

This clonotype was counted many times. This chain connects TRBV6-5 to TRBJ2-1, with D perhaps TRBD2 (6 bases). Germline V CDR1 and CDR2: MNHEY, SVGAGI. CDR3 size: 11 residues. V shed 6 bases and J shed 10 bases, with 10 bases lying between them. This chain's CDR3 is CASSSGLEQFF. CDR3 DNA: TGTGCCAGCAGCTCCGGACTAGAGCAGTTCTTC.

This clonotype was observed many times. This chain connects TRBV6-2 or TRBV6-3 to TRBJ2-2, with D tentatively TRBD2 (6 bases). CDR3 size: 14 residues. In germline, CDR1 is MNHEY, CDR2 SVGEGT. V lost 2 bases to trimming and J lost 6 bases, with 10 bases between them. The CDR3 here is CASSYGRGPGELFF. CDR3 coding DNA: TGTGCCAGCAGTTACGGGCGGGGTCCCGGGGAGCTGTTTTTT.